A single sample gave rise to the 21 T cell receptor beta chains below, sequenced in a study of response to subunit inactivated influenza vaccine. Via MiXCR, TCRdb re-called the RT-PCR reads, giving one row per CDR3 protein. The sample includes about 780,000 distinct CDR3 sequences, approximately 17% of them seen just once. Sequences were derived from PBMCs from blood, sampled around 5 days after vaccination. These receptors originate from a man between 50 and 59 years old who received an inactivated influenza vaccine.

The chain couples TRBV20-1 to TRBJ2-1; possibly TRBD1 for D (5 bases). The CDR3 is made up of 12 amino acids. Per the germline V gene, CDR1 is DFQATT and CDR2 is SNEGSKA (reference sequence). V dropped 4 bases and J dropped 7 bases, with 11 bases sitting between them. CDR3 protein: CSATRQMNEQFF. Written as DNA, the CDR3 is TGCAGTGCTACCCGACAGATGAATGAGCAGTTCTTC.

The rearrangement uses TRBV5-1 and TRBJ2-2, with 11 bases aligning to TRBD2. CDR1 and CDR2 (germline): SGHRS, YFSETQ. The CDR3 has 19 residues. V lost 2 bases, J lost 0 bases, and 9 bases stayed unmatched. CDR3 protein: CASSFSGTSGRANTGELFF. The CDR3 DNA is TGCGCCAGCAGCTTTTCCGGGACTAGCGGAAGAGCGAACACCGGGGAGCTGTTTTTT.

The chain has TRBV5-6 and TRBJ2-3; no firm D call. This CDR3 is built from 14 residues. Per germline, CDR1 SGHDT and CDR2 YYEEEE. Deletions cut 4 bases from V and 2 bases from J, with 11 bases between. CDR3 sequence (DNA): TGTGCCAGCAGCCCTGGACCCGACACAGATACGCAGTATTTT. It specifies CASSPGPDTDTQYF. The full variable domain, completed using reference TRBV5-6 and TRBJ2-3, is DAGVTQSPTHLIKTRGQQVTLRCSPKSGHDTVSWYQQALGQGPQFIFQYYEEEERQRGNFPDRFSGHQFPNYSSELNVNALLLGDSALYLCASSPGPDTDTQYFGPGTRLTVL.

This clonotype was counted only a few times. This chain links TRBV6-5 with TRBJ2-3; either TRBD1 or TRBD2 may fit D (5 bases each). Germline CDR1 is MNHEY and CDR2 is SVGAGI. The germline V and J ends were trimmed by 1 base and 8 bases, with 13 bases remaining between them. This CDR3 contains 14 residues. CDR3 DNA: TGTGCCAGCAGTTACTACCGGGGCGCGGGTACGCAGTATTTT. It is translated as CASSYYRGAGTQYF.

Comments on this clonotype: Sequence at one end of the junction differs from germline and may be a read error. The chain is built from TRBV6-1 and TRBJ1-3; no reliable D call. CDR1 is MNHNS, CDR2 SASEGT, per germline. The CDR3 loop spans 13 amino acids. In nucleotides, the CDR3 is TGTGCCAGCACCGAAATAGCTGGGAACACCATATATTTT. Residues: CASTEIAGNTIYF.

The chain is built from TRBV7-9 and TRBJ2-5, with D unresolved. This CDR3 has 14 residues. Germline CDR1 reads SEHNR; CDR2 reads FQNEAQ (reference sequence). V shed 3 bases and J shed 1 base, with 9 bases lying between them. The CDR3 protein is CASSLVRPQETQYF. In nucleotides, the CDR3 is TGTGCCAGCAGCTTGGTCAGACCCCAAGAGACCCAGTACTTC.

The chain carries TRBV20-1 and TRBJ2-1, with D tentatively TRBD2 (5 bases). From germline, CDR1 is DFQATT and CDR2 SNEGSKA (reference sequence). The CDR3 length is 11 residues. V lost 5 bases, J lost 5 bases, and 7 bases lay in between. The CDR3 nucleotides read TGCAGTGCTGGACTGAACAATGAGCAGTTCTTC. Translating gives CSAGLNNEQFF.

This clonotype came up a few times. The chain recombines TRBV4-3 with TRBJ2-6; no firm D call. V lost 3 bases to trimming and J lost 0 bases, with 9 bases between them. The CDR3 spans 16 residues. Germline lookup yields CDR1 LGHNA and CDR2 YSLEER. CDR3 DNA: TGCGCCAGCAGCCAGGCCATAAACTCTGGGGCCAACGTCCTGACTTTC. It yields the protein CASSQAINSGANVLTF.

The sample holds many counts of this clonotype. V and J are TRBV11-2 and TRBJ1-1; tentative D call: TRBD1 (5 bases). Trimming took off 1 base at V and 5 bases at J, with 8 bases between the two ends. Looked up from germline, CDR1 is SGHAT and CDR2 is FQNNGV. The CDR3 runs 13 residues. CDR3 amino acids: CASSLVGDTEAFF. As DNA, the CDR3 is TGTGCCAGCAGCTTAGTAGGGGATACTGAAGCTTTCTTT. Using reference TRBV11-2 and TRBJ1-1 for the parts outside the CDR3, the full variable domain is EAGVAQSPRYKIIEKRQSVAFWCNPISGHATLYWYQQILGQGPKLLIQFQNNGVVDDSQLPKDRFSAERLKGVDSTLKIQPAKLEDSAVYLCASSLVGDTEAFFGQGTRLTVV.

This clonotype was counted at least ten times. The V call is TRBV12-3 or TRBV12-4, the J call TRBJ2-7; possible D gene TRBD1, 5 bases. The CDR3 runs 13 residues. V was cut by 4 bases and J by 1 base, with 8 bases left in between. The CDR3 coding sequence is TGTGCCAGCAGTTCCCCAGGGTCCTACGAGCAGTACTTC. Amino acid sequence: CASSSPGSYEQYF.

V is TRBV20-1 and J is TRBJ1-4; 7 nucleotides match TRBD1. The CDR3 length is 15 residues. Germline lookup yields CDR1 DFQATT and CDR2 SNEGSKA (reference sequence). Losses at the gene ends were 6 bases for V and 8 bases for J; bases not matched to a gene: 15. The CDR3 sequence is CSAKAGSGGWEKLFF. CDR3 nucleotide sequence: TGCAGTGCCAAGGCCGGGTCAGGGGGTTGGGAAAAACTGTTTTTT.

In this sample, this clonotype turned up a few times. This chain uses TRBV5-1 with TRBJ1-1, with TRBD1 matching over 9 bases. This CDR3 contains 14 residues. The germline CDR1 and CDR2 sequences are SGHRS and YFSETQ. J was trimmed by 0 bases and V by 7 bases; bases with no gene match: 4. For the CDR3, the DNA is TGCGCCAGCGGCACAGGGGGCCTGAACACTGAAGCTTTCTTT. It encodes CASGTGGLNTEAFF.

In this sample, this clonotype turned up many times. The J gene is TRBJ2-7, the V gene TRBV3-1, with 9 positions matching TRBD1. Germline trimming cut 3 bases from V and 5 bases from J; bases unmatched to any gene: 8. Germline CDR1 and CDR2: LGHDT and YNNKEL (reference sequence). The length of the CDR3 is 15 residues. CDR3 loop: CASSHTGQGNNEQYF. The CDR3 DNA follows: TGTGCCAGCAGCCATACAGGACAGGGGAACAACGAGCAGTACTTC.

In its sample, this clonotype was seen a few times. V gene TRBV27 combines with J gene TRBJ2-7, with 10 bases matching TRBD2. Losses at the gene ends were 8 bases for V and 4 bases for J; bases not matched to a gene: 8. CDR3 length equals 14 residues. From germline, CDR1 is MNHEY and CDR2 SMNVEV (reference sequence). The CDR3 bases are TGTGCCAGCGGAGCCCTAGCGGGAGTTTACGAGCAGTACTTC. The encoded protein is CASGALAGVYEQYF.

The table lists this clonotype with a few counts. This chain joins TRBV20-1 and TRBJ2-4; D is uncertain. CDR3 length equals 18 residues. The V end was cut by 7 bases, the J end by 0 bases, with 25 bases between. The germline gives CDR1 DFQATT, CDR2 SNEGSKA (reference sequence). CDR3 sequence (DNA): TGCAGTGTTACGCCTGGGGATTCTTATCCGCGAGCCAAAAACATTCAGTACTTC. It is translated as CSVTPGDSYPRAKNIQYF.

The genes are TRBV11-2 and TRBJ2-7; D gene uncertain. The CDR3 is 14 residues long. Per the germline V gene, CDR1 is SGHAT and CDR2 is FQNNGV. The germline V and J ends were trimmed by 7 bases and 4 bases, with 17 bases remaining between them. As DNA, the CDR3 is TGTGCCAGCACCCTACCGGATTCTGGTTACGAGCAGTACTTC. This codes for CASTLPDSGYEQYF.

The chain employs TRBV3-1 and TRBJ2-1, with D perhaps matching TRBD2 (6 bases). Between the trimmed V and J ends, which lost 5 bases and 7 bases, there was a span of 15 bases. In germline, CDR1 is LGHDT, CDR2 YNNKEL (reference sequence). The length of the CDR3 is 14 residues. The CDR3 DNA reads as TGTGCCAGCAGCATAGCGGCCAATGGGAATGAGCAGTTCTTC. Protein: CASSIAANGNEQFF.

CDR3 residues: CASSPTAAGELFF. CDR3 DNA: TGTGCCAGCAGCCCCACCGCCGCCGGGGAGCTGTTTTTT. The chain employs TRBV7-9 and TRBJ2-2, with D unclear. The germline CDR1 and CDR2 sequences are SEHNR and FQNEAQ (reference sequence). The CDR3 runs to 13 residues. V lost 5 bases to trimming and J lost 6 bases, with 10 bases between them.

The chain has TRBV9 and TRBJ2-1; 8 positions agree with TRBD1. Germline V lookup: CDR1 SGDLS, CDR2 YYNGEE. This CDR3 has 12 residues. After removal of 3 bases from V and 10 bases from J, the junction contained 3 bases not matched to a gene. Here the CDR3 reads CASSAGGWEQFF. CDR3 nucleotides: TGTGCCAGCAGCGCAGGGGGCTGGGAGCAGTTCTTC.

This chain links TRBV4-3 with TRBJ2-1; 10 bases agree with TRBD2. V lost 0 bases to trimming and J lost 10 bases; unmatched junction nucleotides: 6. The CDR3 consists of 15 residues. Germline V gene data show CDR1 as LGHNA and CDR2 as YSLEER. The CDR3 DNA reads as TGCGCCAGCAGCCAAGAATCACTAGCGGGATACGAGCAGTTCTTC. Its translation: CASSQESLAGYEQFF.

This clonotype occurred a few times. The chain carries TRBV4-1 and TRBJ1-4, with 8 nucleotides matching TRBD1. Germline assignment: CDR1 MGHRA and CDR2 YSYEKL. V dropped 10 bases and J dropped 8; count of bases not matched to a gene: 3. This CDR3 is 11 amino acids long. The CDR3 region is CATQGEEKLFF. As DNA, the CDR3 is TGCGCCACACAGGGGGAAGAAAAACTGTTTTTT.